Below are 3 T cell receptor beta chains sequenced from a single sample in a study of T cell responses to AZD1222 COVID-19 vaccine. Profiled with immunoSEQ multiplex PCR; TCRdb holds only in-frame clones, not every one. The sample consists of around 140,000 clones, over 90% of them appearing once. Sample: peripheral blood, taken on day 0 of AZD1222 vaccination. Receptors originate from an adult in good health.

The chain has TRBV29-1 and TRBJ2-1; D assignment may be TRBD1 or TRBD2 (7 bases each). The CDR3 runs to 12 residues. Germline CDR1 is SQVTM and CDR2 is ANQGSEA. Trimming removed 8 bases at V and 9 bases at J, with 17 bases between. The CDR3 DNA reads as TGCAGCACGGGGGGAGGGGGCAGTGAGCAGTTCTTC. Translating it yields CSTGGGGSEQFF.

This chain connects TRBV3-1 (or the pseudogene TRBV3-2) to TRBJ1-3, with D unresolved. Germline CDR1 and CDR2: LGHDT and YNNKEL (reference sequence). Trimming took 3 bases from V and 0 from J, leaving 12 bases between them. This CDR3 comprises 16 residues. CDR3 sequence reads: CASSHPDSFSGNTIYF. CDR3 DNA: TGTGCCAGCAGCCATCCGGACTCCTTCTCTGGAAACACCATATATTTT.

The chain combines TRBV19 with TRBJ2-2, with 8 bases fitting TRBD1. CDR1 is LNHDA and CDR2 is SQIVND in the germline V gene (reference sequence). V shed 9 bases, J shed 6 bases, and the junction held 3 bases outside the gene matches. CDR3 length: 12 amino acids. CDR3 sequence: CASKQGAGELFF. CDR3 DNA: TGTGCCAGCAAACAGGGGGCCGGGGAGCTGTTTTTT. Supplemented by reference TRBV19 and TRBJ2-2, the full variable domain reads DGGITQSPKYLFRKEGQNVTLSCEQNLNHDAMYWYRQDPGQGLRLIYYSQIVNDFQKGDIAEGYSVSREKKESFPLTVTSAQKNPTAFYLCASKQGAGELFFGEGSRLTVL.